The text below deals with one T cell receptor beta chain. Its antigen remains unknown. TCRB transcripts that were expressed got sequenced, as all of the isolated RNA had been reverse transcribed. Sequencing used immunoSEQ multiplex PCR; TCRdb keeps in-frame clones, though not all of them. The profile shows 900,000 or so clones, roughly a sixth of them singletons. CDR1 SGDLS and CDR2 YYNGEE come from the germline V gene. J was trimmed by 10 bases and V by 0 bases; bases with no gene match: 13. This CDR3 is built from 17 residues. Purities over 98% were achieved in all sorted populations. This record belongs to a study of beta chain features in type 1 diabetes. Notes on the study in general: In cDNA sequencing, cells with high TCR expression could be over-represented.

Sequenced: naive CD4+ T cells from blood. The receptor's source is a woman under 30 in good health. This chain joins TRBV9 and TRBJ2-1; 10 nucleotides match TRBD2. The CDR3 loop is CASSVVASGSTLIEQFF. The CDR3 coding sequence is TGTGCCAGCAGCGTAGTAGCTAGCGGGAGTACCCTAATCGAGCAGTTCTTC.